A selection of T cell receptor beta chains follows, all from one sample in a study of cytomegalovirus exposure and HLA in healthy donors. Only in-frame clones appear in the TCRdb table, and some are missing; sequencing was by immunoSEQ multiplex PCR. The table has approximately 190,000 clones, 65% to 90% seen once; the top ten hold under 15%. Material for sequencing was PBMCs. Every receptor here comes from a young woman in good health and CMV-seropositive. Each CDR3 is given with its conserved first and last residue. A D gene is named only where the DNA matches it firmly. A clone size is listed for some rows: how often the clone was seen (once, few, many), or a class if it is expanded.

d_gene,v_gene,abundance,j_gene,CDR3aa,CDR3nt
TRBD1,TRBV2,NA,TRBJ1-5,CASRPVRTGEGQPQHF,TGTGCCAGCAGGCCGGTCCGGACAGGGGAGGGTCAGCCCCAGCATTTT
NA,TRBV7-9,many,TRBJ2-1,CASSGQVSYNEQFF,TGTGCCAGCAGCGGGCAGGTCTCATACAATGAGCAGTTCTTC
NA,TRBV4-1,NA,TRBJ1-1,CASSQWDIPFF,TGCGCCAGCAGCCAATGGGACATTCCTTTCTTT
NA,TRBV5-1,NA,TRBJ2-3,CASSLAMDFTDTQYF,TGCGCCAGCAGCTTGGCCATGGACTTCACAGATACGCAGTATTTT
NA,TRBV18,NA,TRBJ1-1,CASSLGGRNTEAFF,TGTGCCAGCTCATTGGGGGGTCGGAACACTGAAGCTTTCTTT
TRBD2,TRBV11-2,NA,TRBJ2-1,CASSWTSGYDVEQFF,TGTGCCAGCAGCTGGACTAGCGGGTACGACGTCGAGCAGTTCTTC
TRBD1,TRBV7-8,NA,TRBJ1-3,CASSPRTGPSGNTIYF,TGTGCCAGCAGCCCCCGGACAGGCCCCTCTGGAAACACCATATATTTT
NA,TRBV19,NA,TRBJ2-7,CASSITWTAYEQYF,TGTGCCAGTAGTATTACTTGGACAGCCTACGAGCAGTACTTC
NA,TRBV5-1,NA,TRBJ2-7,CASSSQGGWVQYF,TGCGCCAGCAGCTCCCAGGGAGGTTGGGTTCAGTACTTC
TRBD1,TRBV7-3,NA,TRBJ2-1,CASSLGQGVSDEQFF,TGTGCCAGCAGCTTGGGACAGGGAGTCAGCGATGAGCAGTTCTTC
NA,TRBV15,NA,TRBJ1-5,CATSIGQNQPQHF,TGTGCCACCAGCATTGGACAGAATCAGCCCCAGCATTTT
NA,TRBV6-1,NA,TRBJ2-7,CASRPRESSYEQYF,TGTGCCAGCAGACCCCGGGAGAGCTCCTACGAGCAGTACTTC
NA,TRBV28,NA,TRBJ2-5,CASSLGRAYQETQYF,TGTGCCAGCAGTTTAGGTAGAGCCTACCAAGAGACCCAGTACTTC
NA,TRBV29-1,few,TRBJ1-1,CSVEGEVEAFF,TGCAGCGTTGAGGGGGAGGTGGAAGCTTTCTTT
TRBD1,TRBV5-6,once,TRBJ2-1,CASSVAGTGSYNEQFF,TGTGCCAGCAGCGTAGCCGGGACAGGGTCCTACAATGAGCAGTTCTTC
NA,TRBV15,NA,TRBJ1-2,CATSISPGNYGYTF,TGTGCCACCAGCATTAGTCCAGGGAACTATGGCTACACCTTC
NA,TRBV5-6,once,TRBJ2-7,CASSQSYEQYF,TGTGCCAGCAGCCAATCCTACGAGCAGTACTTC
NA,TRBV5-4,NA,TRBJ1-4,CASSPGGGAANEKLFF,TGTGCCAGCAGCCCCGGAGGGGGGGCGGCTAATGAAAAACTGTTTTTT
TRBD1,TRBV6-5,few,TRBJ1-5,CASSPRGATNQPQHF,TGTGCCAGCAGCCCCAGGGGGGCGACCAATCAGCCCCAGCATTTT
NA,TRBV28,NA,TRBJ1-2,CASSQTDYGYTF,TGTGCCAGCAGCCAGACAGACTATGGCTACACCTTC
NA,TRBV9,NA,TRBJ2-1,CASSPTGAGEVGEQFF,TGTGCCAGCAGCCCCACGGGGGCGGGAGAGGTTGGTGAGCAGTTCTTC
TRBD2,TRBV5-4,NA,TRBJ2-5,CAMTPAGVKETQYF,TGTGCCATGACCCCAGCGGGAGTAAAGGAGACCCAGTACTTC
NA,TRBV4-2,NA,TRBJ2-2,CASSQEASGTLFF,TGTGCCAGCAGCCAAGAAGCGAGCGGTACGCTGTTTTTT
TRBD2,TRBV7-2,NA,TRBJ2-1,CASSTGLAGGNEQFF,TGTGCCAGCAGCACCGGACTAGCTGGAGGGAATGAGCAGTTCTTC
NA,TRBV27,NA,TRBJ2-1,CASSLLGDPHNEQFF,TGTGCCAGCAGTTTATTAGGAGACCCTCACAATGAGCAGTTCTTC
TRBD1,TRBV25-1,NA,TRBJ1-5,CASSPNRGSNQPQHF,TGTGCCAGCAGTCCCAACAGGGGAAGCAATCAGCCCCAGCATTTT
NA,TRBV7-9,NA,TRBJ2-2,CASSFSRIANTGELFF,TGTGCCAGCAGCTTTAGCCGTATCGCGAACACCGGGGAGCTGTTTTTT
TRBD2,TRBV27,NA,TRBJ2-1,CASSQGGTSGNEQFF,TGTGCCAGCTCCCAGGGGGGGACTAGCGGCAATGAGCAGTTCTTC
TRBD1,TRBV28,NA,TRBJ1-5,CASSFYDRGGQPQHF,TGTGCCAGCAGTTTCTACGACAGGGGCGGTCAGCCCCAGCATTTT
NA,TRBV11-1,NA,TRBJ2-1,CASSLAGRYNEQFF,TGTGCCAGCAGCTTGGCGGGCCGTTACAATGAGCAGTTCTTC
NA,TRBV7-8,NA,TRBJ1-5,CASSLEFFQPQHF,TGTGCCAGCAGCTTAGAATTCTTTCAGCCCCAGCATTTT
TRBD2,TRBV5-1,NA,TRBJ2-1,CASSSMGTSAHNEQFF,TGCGCCAGCAGCTCGATGGGAACTAGCGCCCACAATGAGCAGTTCTTC
NA,TRBV4-1,NA,TRBJ1-1,CASSQVPGTPNTEAFF,TGCGCCAGCAGCCAAGTCCCCGGGACACCGAACACTGAAGCTTTCTTT
NA,TRBV5-4,NA,TRBJ1-1,CASSPASHWGDTEAFF,TGTGCCAGCAGCCCGGCCTCACACTGGGGCGACACTGAAGCTTTCTTT
TRBD1,TRBV2,NA,TRBJ2-7,CASIPGQGNEQYF,TGTGCCAGCATTCCGGGACAGGGGAACGAGCAGTACTTC
TRBD2,TRBV2,NA,TRBJ2-1,CASKSGLAGGPGMYEQFF,TGTGCCAGCAAGTCGGGACTAGCGGGAGGGCCGGGTATGTATGAGCAGTTCTTC
NA,TRBV28,NA,TRBJ1-1,CASISGTDETFF,TGTGCCAGCATATCGGGAACCGATGAAACTTTCTTT
NA,TRBV6-1,NA,TRBJ2-2,CASSEDPGPGELFF,TGTGCCAGCAGTGAAGACCCAGGGCCCGGGGAGCTGTTTTTT
TRBD2,TRBV7-2,NA,TRBJ2-1,CASTVEGGRASYNEQFF,TGTGCCAGCACCGTCGAGGGCGGGAGGGCCTCCTACAATGAGCAGTTCTTC
NA,TRBV6-1,NA,TRBJ2-5,CASSEERETQYF,TGTGCCAGCAGTGAAGAACGGGAGACCCAGTACTTC
TRBD2,TRBV5-1,NA,TRBJ2-1,CASSLDVAGGEQFF,TGCGCCAGCAGCTTGGATGTAGCGGGAGGTGAGCAGTTCTTC
NA,TRBV27,NA,TRBJ1-1,CASSLWRGKTEAFF,TGTGCCAGCAGTTTATGGAGGGGAAAGACTGAAGCTTTCTTT
NA,TRBV6-5,NA,TRBJ2-5,CASSGSRLQETQYF,TGTGCCAGCAGTGGGAGCAGGCTGCAAGAGACCCAGTACTTC
TRBD2,TRBV18,many,TRBJ2-7,CASSPNAGGRSDEQYF,TGTGCCAGCTCACCTAACGCGGGAGGGAGGTCGGACGAGCAGTACTTC
NA,TRBV19,NA,TRBJ1-1,CASSIGYSLDTEAFF,TGTGCCAGTAGTATAGGTTACTCTCTGGACACTGAAGCTTTCTTT
NA,TRBV6-5,once,TRBJ1-4,CASSDRPLNEKLFF,TGTGCCAGCAGCGACAGACCCCTCAATGAAAAACTGTTTTTT